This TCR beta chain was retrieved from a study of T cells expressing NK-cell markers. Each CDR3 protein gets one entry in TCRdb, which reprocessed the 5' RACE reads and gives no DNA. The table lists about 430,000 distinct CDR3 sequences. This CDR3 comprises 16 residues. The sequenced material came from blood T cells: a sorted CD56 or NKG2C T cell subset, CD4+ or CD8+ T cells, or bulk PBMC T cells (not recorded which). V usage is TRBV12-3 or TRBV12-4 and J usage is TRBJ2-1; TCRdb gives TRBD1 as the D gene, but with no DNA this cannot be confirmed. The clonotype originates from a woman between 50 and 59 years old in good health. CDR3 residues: CASSPVPATSYNEQFF.